This T cell receptor beta chain was documented in a study of CD8 T cells in Susac syndrome. This clonotype was detected only once. Random hexamers were used to reverse transcribe about 0.5 to 1 ug of RNA. An immunoSEQ multiplex PCR amplified TCR beta CDR3 over 54 Vbeta and 13 Jbeta. MiXCR, run by TCRdb on the immunoSEQ multiplex PCR reads, gives a single entry per CDR3 protein. In the table there are more than 55,000 distinct CDR3 sequences, approximately 95% of which are singletons. The CDR3 consists of 13 residues. The V end lost 3 bases, the J end lost 4 bases, and 9 bases lay between the germline ends. CDR1 is MGHRA, CDR2 YSYEKL, per germline.

The sequencing sample was made of CD8+ T cells from PBMCs. V usage is TRBV4-1 and J usage is TRBJ1-1; D remains unclear. The clonotype comes from a human donor in good health. The CDR3 spells CASSQVPSTEAFF. The CDR3 DNA reads TGCGCCAGCAGCCAGGTCCCGAGCACTGAAGCTTTCTTT.